This note documents a single T cell receptor (beta chain) sequence. The sample is drawn from a study of cytomegalovirus exposure and HLA in healthy donors. PCR amplification relied on 60 Vbeta primers (plus 13 Jbeta primers). Only in-frame clones appear in the TCRdb table, and some are missing; sequencing was by immunoSEQ multiplex PCR. The repertoire holds approximately 140,000 clones, with about 80% as singletons. The sequenced material came from PBMCs. This TCR came from a male donor in good health and CMV-seronegative.

This CDR3 reads CASSLDREGETQYF. In DNA form, the CDR3 reads TGCGCCAGCAGCTTGGACAGGGAAGGGGAGACCCAGTACTTC. The chain joins TRBV5-1 to TRBJ2-5, with D tentatively TRBD1 (6 bases). Germline values: CDR1 SGHRS, CDR2 YFSETQ. This CDR3 region has 14 residues. The V and J ends lost 0 bases and 5 bases respectively, with 11 bases between them. Drawing the rest from reference TRBV5-1 and TRBJ2-5, the complete variable domain is KAGVTQTPRYLIKTRGQQVTLSCSPISGHRSVSWYQQTPGQGLQFLFEYFSETQRNKGNFPGRFSGRQFSNSRSEMNVSTLELGDSALYLCASSLDREGETQYFGPGTRLLVL.